This T cell receptor (beta chain) was recovered during a study of blood T cell repertoires in COVID-19. Adults between roughly 18 and 95 years of age took part from 20 to 25 US areas. Data came from immunoSEQ multiplex PCR; TCRdb stores just in-frame clones and leaves some out. The sample shows 400,000 to 550,000 clones, around nine tenths of them seen only once. Losses at the gene ends were 6 bases for V and 1 base for J; bases not matched to a gene: 9. Germline V gene data show CDR1 as MNHNY and CDR2 as SVGAGI (reference sequence). The CDR3 is 15 residues long. The V gene is TRBV6-6, the J gene TRBJ2-7; TRBD2 matches at 7 bases. This clonotype was sampled from a woman between 18 and 29 years old with acute COVID-19. The sequenced sample was PBMCs or T cells enriched from blood (not recorded which). The CDR3 is CASRSEGTTSYEQYF. The CDR3 DNA reads TGTGCCAGCAGATCGGAGGGGACTACTTCCTACGAGCAGTACTTC.